These T cell receptor beta chains were read from a single sample in a study of T cell changes during pregnancy in multiple sclerosis. TCRdb's table, derived via immunoSEQ multiplex PCR, lists solely in-frame clones and lacks some. The sample holds tens of thousands of clones; about 92% are singletons and the top ten take roughly 0.21%. The sequences come from CD4+ T cells from peripheral blood mononuclear cells, collected before pregnancy. The receptors derive from a female donor with multiple sclerosis, enrolled in a pregnancy study. Both conserved end residues are part of each CDR3. The D gene is left open where the match is weak. Size is omitted from some rows. Given values are once, few, many or a class for expanded clones.

NA,NA,TRBV5-1,TRBJ2-3,TGCGCCAGCAGCTTGGTCAGGGGAAGCACAGATACGCAGTATTTT,CASSLVRGSTDTQYF
NA,NA,TRBV7-9,TRBJ2-2,TGTGCCAGCAGCTTAGGGGGGCTCGGGGAGCTGTTTTTT,CASSLGGLGELFF
NA,NA,TRBV5-1,TRBJ1-6,TGCGCCAGCAGCTTGGCAGGTCCGGTTGGTTCACCCCTCCACTTT,CASSLAGPVGSPLHF
once,NA,TRBV2,TRBJ1-2,TGTGCCAGCAGTACCTGGGCTTCAACCAATGGCTACACCTTC,CASSTWASTNGYTF
NA,NA,TRBV6-5,TRBJ2-7,TGTGCCAGCAGGTTTTACGGGGGACAGACCTACGAGCAGTACTTC,CASRFYGGQTYEQYF
NA,NA,TRBV2,TRBJ2-3,TGTGCCAGCAGAGGGACTTCTACACTCACAGATACGCAGTATTTT,CASRGTSTLTDTQYF
NA,NA,TRBV5-5,TRBJ1-4,TGTGCCAGCAGCCCAGAACCAACTAATGAAAAACTGTTTTTT,CASSPEPTNEKLFF
NA,TRBD1,TRBV11-2,TRBJ2-6,TGTGCCAGCAGCACCGGGACAGGGGGCGCTTCTGGGGCCAACGTCCTGACTTTC,CASSTGTGGASGANVLTF
NA,TRBD1,TRBV28,TRBJ1-2,TGTGCCAGCAGTTTATCCGCAGGGACAGCCTATGGCTACACCTTC,CASSLSAGTAYGYTF
NA,NA,TRBV10-1,TRBJ2-3,TGCGCCAGCAGTGTGGGAAGGGCGGGTGATACGCAGTATTTT,CASSVGRAGDTQYF
NA,NA,TRBV6-1,TRBJ2-1,TGTGCCAGCAGCCAATGGGCGTACAATGAGCAGTTCTTC,CASSQWAYNEQFF
once,NA,TRBV6-1,TRBJ2-1,TGTGCCAGCAGTGAGGCGGACTCACCGACCAATGAGCAGTTCTTC,CASSEADSPTNEQFF
NA,NA,TRBV27,TRBJ1-2,TGTGCCAGCAGTTTATTGGCAGGGGCCTATGGCTACACCTTC,CASSLLAGAYGYTF
NA,TRBD1,TRBV27,TRBJ1-6,TGTGCCAGCAGTCCCAGGGGGGCGACGCTACCGATTAATTCACCCCTCCACTTT,CASSPRGATLPINSPLHF
NA,TRBD2,TRBV19,TRBJ2-1,TGTGCCAGTAGGGGACTAGCGGGGGAAGGATACAATGAGCAGTTCTTC,CASRGLAGEGYNEQFF
few,NA,TRBV10-2,TRBJ1-2,TGCGCCAGCAGTGAACGGGGGGCGCCCCCCCCCACCTTC,CASSERGAPPPTF
NA,TRBD2,TRBV18,TRBJ2-3,TGTGCCAGCTCACCAACTAGCGGGGGGGCCACAGATACGCAGTATTTT,CASSPTSGGATDTQYF
NA,NA,TRBV7-9,TRBJ1-2,TGTGCCAGCAGCTTACTGGGCCCCGGCGGCTACACCTTC,CASSLLGPGGYTF
NA,TRBD2,TRBV30,TRBJ2-3,TGTGCCTGGAGGACTCCGGGACTAGCGTACACTAGCACAGATACGCAGTATTTT,CAWRTPGLAYTSTDTQYF
few,NA,TRBV7-9,TRBJ1-1,TGTGCCAGCAGCTGGGGAGTTACTGAAGCTTTCTTT,CASSWGVTEAFF
NA,NA,TRBV30,TRBJ2-1,TGTGCCTGGAGTTTCCCTTACAATGAGCAGTTCTTC,CAWSFPYNEQFF
NA,TRBD2,TRBV28,TRBJ2-1,TGTGCCAGCAGAGGACTAGCGGGCCTCCTGGGGAATGAGCAGTTCTTC,CASRGLAGLLGNEQFF
NA,NA,TRBV9,TRBJ2-3,TGTGCCAGCAGCGGTAGCGTACCCACAGATACGCAGTATTTT,CASSGSVPTDTQYF
NA,NA,TRBV30,TRBJ2-3,TGTGCCTGGACCCTTAGCACAGATACGCAGTATTTT,CAWTLSTDTQYF
NA,NA,TRBV10-1,TRBJ2-1,TGCGCCAGCAGTGTGTCCAGGGGTCCCATCAATGAGCAGTTCTTC,CASSVSRGPINEQFF
once,NA,TRBV7-7,TRBJ2-5,TGTGCCAGCAGCTTTTCCGGGACACTACAAGAGACCCAGTACTTC,CASSFSGTLQETQYF
NA,NA,TRBV4-1,TRBJ1-6,TGCGCCAGCAGCCAGGCGTTGGAGGCCTCCTATAATTCACCCCTCCACTTT,CASSQALEASYNSPLHF
NA,NA,TRBV9,TRBJ2-6,TGTGCCAGCAGCGTCGCTAGCTCTGGGGCCAACGTCCTGACTTTC,CASSVASSGANVLTF
NA,TRBD1,TRBV27,TRBJ2-1,TGTGCCAGCAGCTTGATACCAACAGGGGCCCTCAGGAATGAGCAGTTCTTC,CASSLIPTGALRNEQFF
NA,NA,TRBV27,TRBJ1-3,TGTGCCAGCAGTTTGGAGGGAACCTCTGGAAACACCATATATTTT,CASSLEGTSGNTIYF
NA,TRBD1,TRBV6-5,TRBJ2-1,TGTGCCAGCAAGCGACAGGGCTTCTACAATGAGCAGTTCTTC,CASKRQGFYNEQFF
NA,NA,TRBV29-1,TRBJ1-2,TGCAGCGCCCATGGGGGAGGCAGCTATAACTATGGCTACACCTTC,CSAHGGGSYNYGYTF
NA,TRBD1,TRBV9,TRBJ2-5,TGTGCCAGCAGCGTAGCCCAGGGGGCTCAAGAGACCCAGTACTTC,CASSVAQGAQETQYF
NA,TRBD2,TRBV6-6,TRBJ2-5,TGTGCCAGCAGTTACCTAGCGGGCTCTCACGGCGGGACCCAGTACTTC,CASSYLAGSHGGTQYF
NA,TRBD2,TRBV7-2,TRBJ2-5,TGTGCCAGCAGCCCCCCGGGGGGGCTCGGAGAGACCCAGTACTTC,CASSPPGGLGETQYF
NA,NA,TRBV18,TRBJ2-2,TGTGCCAGCTCACCACAACAGGGCACCGGGGAGCTGTTTTTT,CASSPQQGTGELFF
NA,NA,TRBV7-3,TRBJ2-1,TGTGCCAGCAGGGTGAGCGGGACAGGCCATGAGCAGTTCTTC,CASRVSGTGHEQFF
NA,NA,TRBV5-1,TRBJ2-2,TGCGCCAGCAGCTTGGGGGGCGCGAACACCGGGGAGCTGTTTTTT,CASSLGGANTGELFF
NA,NA,TRBV6-6,TRBJ1-1,TGTGCCAGCAGCGCGGGACCGAAGAACACTGAAGCTTTCTTT,CASSAGPKNTEAFF
few,NA,TRBV5-1,TRBJ2-1,TGCGCCAGCAGGTTGGACTATCCCTCCTACAATGAGCAGTTCTTC,CASRLDYPSYNEQFF
NA,TRBD1,TRBV30,TRBJ1-3,TGTGCCTGGAGTTCTGTTCTCCTACTTGGACAGGGGGGTGGAAACACCATATATTTT,CAWSSVLLLGQGGGNTIYF
NA,NA,TRBV7-2,TRBJ1-6,TGTGCCAGCAGCTCCTACCCAAGCTCCTATAATTCACCCCTCCACTTT,CASSSYPSSYNSPLHF
NA,NA,TRBV7-7,TRBJ2-1,TGTGCCAGCAGCGTGGGACACCCAAATGAGCAGTTCTTC,CASSVGHPNEQFF
NA,TRBD1,TRBV4-2,TRBJ1-2,TGTGCCAGCAGCCAAGGCAGGGGGGACGGCTACACCTTC,CASSQGRGDGYTF
NA,TRBD1,TRBV18,TRBJ2-5,TGTGCCAGCTCACCTAGACGACAGGGTAATACGGAGACCCAGTACTTC,CASSPRRQGNTETQYF
NA,NA,TRBV28,TRBJ2-2,TGTGCCAGCAGTTTACGGCGACGGGGAACCGGGGAGCTGTTTTTT,CASSLRRRGTGELFF
once,TRBD1,TRBV5-1,TRBJ1-1,TGCGCCAGCAGCGGGGGACAGCAGAACACTGAAGCTTTCTTT,CASSGGQQNTEAFF
NA,TRBD1,TRBV4-1,TRBJ1-2,TGCGCCAGCAGCCAGGCGAACAGGGGGCTCTATGGCTACACCTTC,CASSQANRGLYGYTF
NA,NA,TRBV18,TRBJ1-1,TGTGCCAGCTCACCAGGGCCGAACACTGAAGCTTTCTTT,CASSPGPNTEAFF
NA,NA,TRBV27,TRBJ1-1,TGTGCCAGCAGTTTATCTCGCACTACTGAAGCTTTCTTT,CASSLSRTTEAFF
NA,TRBD1,TRBV6-5,TRBJ1-5,TGTGCCAGCAGAGGACAGGGCGGCAATCAGCCCCAGCATTTT,CASRGQGGNQPQHF
NA,NA,TRBV4-1,TRBJ2-5,TGCGCCAGCAGCCAAGTGTTCGCAGGGAGGCAAGAGACCCAGTACTTC,CASSQVFAGRQETQYF
once,NA,TRBV4-1,TRBJ1-3,TGCGCCAGCAGCCAACGGAGGGTCCCTGGAAACACCATATATTTT,CASSQRRVPGNTIYF
NA,NA,TRBV6-5,TRBJ2-7,TGTGCCAGCGGCCGTACCTACGAGCAGTACTTC,CASGRTYEQYF
NA,TRBD2,TRBV5-4,TRBJ2-7,TGTGCCAGCAGCTCCGGGACTAGCATCTACTTC,CASSSGTSIYF
NA,TRBD2,TRBV6-1,TRBJ2-1,TGTGCCAGCAGTGAAGTACTAGCGGGGGATTACAATGAGCAGTTCTTC,CASSEVLAGDYNEQFF
NA,NA,TRBV27,TRBJ2-2,TGTGCCAGCAGTTTGGACTGGGCGAACACCGGGGAGCTGTTTTTT,CASSLDWANTGELFF